The 15 T cell receptor beta chains below were found in one sample sequenced in a study of blood T cell repertoires in COVID-19. The table came from immunoSEQ multiplex PCR; TCRdb's copy has only in-frame clones and leaves some out. In the table there are 220,000 or so clones, almost 90% of which are singletons. The sample was PBMCs or T cells enriched from blood (not recorded which). Every receptor here comes from a man aged 30 to 45 who had been exposed to COVID-19.

CDR3 DNA sequence: TGCGCCAGCAGCCACCGGGGAGCCAACACAGATACGCAGTATTTT. This encodes CASSHRGANTDTQYF. V and J are TRBV4-1 and TRBJ2-3; D may be TRBD2 (5 bases). The CDR3 has 15 amino acids. The ends were cut back, 3 bases at V and 2 bases at J, with 12 bases in the middle. Germline loops: CDR1 MGHRA, CDR2 YSYEKL.

The chain uses TRBV14 and TRBJ2-2; 7 nucleotides align to TRBD1. With V trimmed by 1 base and J by 3 bases, 5 bases remained unmatched. CDR3 length: 16 residues. Germline lookup yields CDR1 SGHDN and CDR2 FVKESK. The CDR3 DNA reads TGTGCCAGCAGCCAAGGACAGGGAAGGGACACCGGGGAGCTGTTTTTT. Its protein is CASSQGQGRDTGELFF. The full variable domain, its missing parts supplied by reference TRBV14 and TRBJ2-2, is EAGVTQFPSHSVIEKGQTVTLRCDPISGHDNLYWYRRVMGKEIKFLLHFVKESKQDESGMPNNRFLAERTGGTYSTLKVQPAELEDSGVYFCASSQGQGRDTGELFFGEGSRLTVL.

The chain combines TRBV9 with TRBJ2-7; possibly TRBD1 for D (6 bases). The CDR3 is 14 residues long. In germline, CDR1 is SGDLS, CDR2 YYNGEE. Deletions cut 3 bases from V and 2 bases from J, with 12 bases between. The CDR3 nucleotides are TGTGCCAGCAGCGGCCGGACAGACCCCTACGAGCAGTACTTC. It is translated as CASSGRTDPYEQYF.

The chain carries TRBV19 and TRBJ1-3; D gene unclear. This CDR3 region has 14 residues. V lost 5 bases, J lost 0 bases, and 8 bases lay in between. Germline assignment: CDR1 LNHDA and CDR2 SQIVND (reference sequence). The CDR3: CASSPVTSGNTIYF. Here the CDR3 DNA reads TGTGCCAGTAGTCCAGTAACCTCTGGAAACACCATATATTTT.

This clone has a handful of counts. The chain is built from TRBV20-1 and TRBJ2-7; TRBD1 might be the D (5 bases). This CDR3 contains 13 residues. The germline V gene encodes CDR1 DFQATT and CDR2 SNEGSKA (reference sequence). The V gene lost 3 bases and the J gene lost 2 bases, with 11 bases spanning the gap. The chain's CDR3 is CSASGRGTYEQYF. The CDR3 nucleotides are TGCAGTGCTAGTGGTAGGGGTACCTACGAGCAGTACTTC.

V and J are TRBV5-4 and TRBJ2-5; no firm D call. Per the germline V gene, CDR1 is SGHNT and CDR2 is YYREEE (reference sequence). Trimming took 3 bases from V and 2 from J, leaving 17 bases between them. This CDR3 spans 16 amino acids. In DNA form, the CDR3 reads TGTGCCAGCAGCTCTGTGGCAGGCGATTTACAAGAGACCCAGTACTTC. Amino acid sequence: CASSSVAGDLQETQYF. The full variable domain, rest sourced from reference TRBV5-4 and TRBJ2-5, is ETGVTQSPTHLIKTRGQQVTLRCSSQSGHNTVSWYQQALGQGPQFIFQYYREEENGRGNFPPRFSGLQFPNYSSELNVNALELDDSALYLCASSSVAGDLQETQYFGPGTRLLVL.

The chain carries TRBV18 and TRBJ1-2; 8 bases match TRBD1. Losses at the gene ends were 4 bases for V and 6 bases for J; bases not matched to a gene: 4. The germline V gene encodes CDR1 KGHSH and CDR2 LQKENI. The CDR3 sequence is 13 residues long. CDR3 in amino acids: CASSRGQGNGYTF. The CDR3 coding sequence is TGTGCCAGCTCACGAGGACAGGGAAATGGCTACACCTTC.

The rearrangement uses TRBV5-1 and TRBJ2-2; 8 positions match TRBD1. This CDR3 contains 15 residues. The germline V gene encodes CDR1 SGHRS and CDR2 YFSETQ. J lost 5 bases, V lost 3 bases, and 6 bases had no gene match. In nucleotides, the CDR3 is TGCGCCAGCAGCTCCGGGACAGGCGATACCGGGGAGCTGTTTTTT. Translated, it gives CASSSGTGDTGELFF.

As regards this clone: The sample carries other DNA sequences with the same CDR3. The CDR3 sequence: CASSPGQEAFF. CDR3 sequence (DNA): TGTGCCAGCAGTCCTGGACAAGAAGCTTTCTTT. The J gene is TRBJ1-1, the V gene TRBV2, with D perhaps TRBD1 (5 bases). The CDR3 sequence is 11 residues long. V lost 5 bases, J lost 8 bases, and 9 bases lay in between. Germline V CDR1 and CDR2: SNHLY, FYNNEI.

This sequence joins TRBV12-3 or TRBV12-4 and TRBJ2-5; possible D gene TRBD1, 5 bases. The V gene lost 6 bases and the J gene lost 6 bases, with 11 bases spanning the gap. The CDR3 has 12 residues. The DNA for the CDR3 is TGTGCCAGCAGCTCAGGGTGGAAGACCCAGTACTTC. This codes for CASSSGWKTQYF.

The chain carries TRBV6-4 and TRBJ2-4; D is possibly TRBD1 (7 bases). CDR1 and CDR2 (germline): MRHNA, SNTAGT. The CDR3 runs 20 residues. Deletions cut 4 bases from V and 10 bases from J, with 35 bases between. The CDR3 region is CASSAIPAGGEEGRVGIQYF. CDR3 coding DNA: TGTGCCAGCAGTGCCATTCCGGCAGGGGGTGAGGAGGGTAGGGTCGGTATTCAGTACTTC.

The gene calls are TRBV7-2 and TRBJ2-3; possibly TRBD2 for D (6 bases). The germline V gene has CDR1 SGHTA and CDR2 FQGNSA. Trimming removed 5 bases at V and 9 bases at J, with 12 bases between. The CDR3 totals 12 residues. The CDR3 nucleotides read TGTGCCAGCAGCCCCGTAGCGGACACGCAGTATTTT. Translation: CASSPVADTQYF.

The chain employs TRBV6-2 or TRBV6-3 and TRBJ2-3; weak D call: TRBD1 (5 bases). Trimming took 6 bases from V and 2 from J, leaving 15 bases between them. Germline CDR1 MNHEY, CDR2 SVGEGT. This CDR3 has 15 residues. The CDR3 sequence: CASSLNRPNTDTQYF. For the CDR3, the DNA is TGTGCCAGCAGCCTGAACAGGCCAAACACAGATACGCAGTATTTT.

This chain connects TRBV6-6 to TRBJ1-2; 7 bases fit TRBD1. The length of the CDR3 is 14 residues. V gave up 5 bases and J gave up 4 bases; unmatched junction bases: 7. Germline CDR1 is MNHNY and CDR2 is SVGAGI (reference sequence). CDR3 bases: TGTGCCAGCAGTCAGGGGGGGATTATCTATGGCTACACCTTC. Protein product: CASSQGGIIYGYTF.

This chain links TRBV5-4 with TRBJ1-2; tentatively, D is TRBD1 (5 bases). Per germline, CDR1 SGHNT and CDR2 YYREEE (reference sequence). V dropped 4 bases and J dropped 6 bases, with 16 bases sitting between them. The CDR3 runs to 14 residues. CDR3 residues: CASSGAAYNDGYTF. In DNA, the CDR3 is TGTGCCAGCAGCGGGGCAGCCTATAATGATGGCTACACCTTC.